This T cell receptor (beta chain) emerged from a study of blood T cell repertoires in COVID-19. Study-wide background: COVID-19 samples collected from the United States, Italy and Spain covered acute and convalescent phases. Sources were T cells, B-cell-depleted T cells, or PBMCs; the material itself was cDNA or gDNA.

In the original analysis: Using reference gene primer amplification, nucleated cell counts were estimated. The data were produced by immunoSEQ multiplex PCR, yet TCRdb's version contains in-frame clones alone and is incomplete. The D gene and trimming were derived from the DNA, and the V and J assignments and clone size from that table. The table has 60,000 to 75,000 clones, around 79% seen once; the top ten hold more than 25%. This clone qualifies as medium-sized (0.01 to 0.1%). The CDR3 has 14 amino acids. Germline trimming cut 1 base from V and 11 bases from J; bases unmatched to any gene: 6. Germline CDR1 SGHTA, CDR2 FQGNSA.

The V and J genes are TRBV7-2 and TRBJ1-5; 9 positions agree with TRBD1. The sequence was collected from a man between 60 and 75 years old with active or convalescent COVID-19. Material for sequencing was peripheral blood. The CDR3: CASSLDRGPRAQHF. CDR3 DNA: TGTGCCAGCAGCTTAGACAGGGGGCCCAGGGCCCAGCATTTT. Full variable domain (missing parts from reference TRBV7-2 and TRBJ1-5): GAGVSQSPSNKVTEKGKDVELRCDPISGHTALYWYRQSLGQGLEFLIYFQGNSAPDKSGLPSDRFSAERTGGSVSTLTIQRTQQEDSAVYLCASSLDRGPRAQHFGDGTRLSIL.